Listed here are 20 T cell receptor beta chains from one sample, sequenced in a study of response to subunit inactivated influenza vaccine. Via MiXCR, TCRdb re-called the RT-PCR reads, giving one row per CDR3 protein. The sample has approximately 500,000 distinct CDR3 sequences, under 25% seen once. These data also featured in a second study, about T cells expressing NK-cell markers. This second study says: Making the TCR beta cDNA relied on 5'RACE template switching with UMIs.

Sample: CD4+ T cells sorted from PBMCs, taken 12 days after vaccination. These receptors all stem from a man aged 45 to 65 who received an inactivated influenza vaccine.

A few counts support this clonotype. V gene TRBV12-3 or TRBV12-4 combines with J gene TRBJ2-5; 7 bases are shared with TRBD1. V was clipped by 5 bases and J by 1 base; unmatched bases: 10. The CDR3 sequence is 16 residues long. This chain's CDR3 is CASSRHRGYSQETQYF. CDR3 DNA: TGTGCCAGCAGTCGTCACAGGGGATACAGCCAAGAGACCCAGTACTTC.

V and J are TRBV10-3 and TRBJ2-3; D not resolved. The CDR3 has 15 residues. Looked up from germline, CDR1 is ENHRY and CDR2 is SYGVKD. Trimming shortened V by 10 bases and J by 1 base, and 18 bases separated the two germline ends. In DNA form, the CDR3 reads TGTGCCACCTCCCTGAGCTCGACCGGCACAGATACGCAGTATTTT. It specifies CATSLSSTGTDTQYF.

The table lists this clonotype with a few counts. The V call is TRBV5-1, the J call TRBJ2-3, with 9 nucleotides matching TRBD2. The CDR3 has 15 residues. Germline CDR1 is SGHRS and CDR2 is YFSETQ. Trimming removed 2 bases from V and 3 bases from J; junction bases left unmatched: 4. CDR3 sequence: CASSFSGGLTDTQYF. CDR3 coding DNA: TGCGCCAGCAGCTTTAGCGGGGGCCTGACAGATACGCAGTATTTT.

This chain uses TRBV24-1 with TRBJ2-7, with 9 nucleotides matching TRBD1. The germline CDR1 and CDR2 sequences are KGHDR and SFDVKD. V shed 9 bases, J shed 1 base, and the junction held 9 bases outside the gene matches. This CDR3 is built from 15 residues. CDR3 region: CATSTGQGVSYEQYF. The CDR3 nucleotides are TGTGCCACCTCGACGGGACAGGGAGTATCCTACGAGCAGTACTTC.

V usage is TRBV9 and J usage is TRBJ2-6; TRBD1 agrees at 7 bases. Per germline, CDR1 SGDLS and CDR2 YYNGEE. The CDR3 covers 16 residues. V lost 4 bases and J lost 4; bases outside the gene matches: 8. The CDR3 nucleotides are TGTGCCAGCAGCCCGCGTCCAGGGGGAGGGGCCAACGTCCTGACTTTC. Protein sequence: CASSPRPGGGANVLTF.

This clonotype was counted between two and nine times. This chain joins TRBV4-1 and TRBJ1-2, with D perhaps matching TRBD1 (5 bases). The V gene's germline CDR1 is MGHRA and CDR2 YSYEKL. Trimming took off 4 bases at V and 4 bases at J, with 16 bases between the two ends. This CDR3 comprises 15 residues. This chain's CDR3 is CASSPFGAPGYGYTF. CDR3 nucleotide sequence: TGCGCCAGCAGCCCGTTCGGGGCCCCGGGCTATGGCTACACCTTC.

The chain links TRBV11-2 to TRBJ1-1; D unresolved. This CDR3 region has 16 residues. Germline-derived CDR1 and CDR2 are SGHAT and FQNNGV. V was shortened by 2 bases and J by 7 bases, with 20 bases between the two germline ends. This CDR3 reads CASSLSWAAGANEAFF. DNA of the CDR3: TGTGCCAGCAGCTTATCGTGGGCGGCGGGCGCCAATGAAGCTTTCTTT.

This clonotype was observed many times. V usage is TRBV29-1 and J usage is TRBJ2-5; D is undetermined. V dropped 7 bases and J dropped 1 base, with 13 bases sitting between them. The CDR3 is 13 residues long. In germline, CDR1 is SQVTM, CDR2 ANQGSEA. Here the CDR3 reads CSGRPGSQETQYF. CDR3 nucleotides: TGCAGCGGCAGGCCCGGTTCCCAAGAGACCCAGTACTTC.

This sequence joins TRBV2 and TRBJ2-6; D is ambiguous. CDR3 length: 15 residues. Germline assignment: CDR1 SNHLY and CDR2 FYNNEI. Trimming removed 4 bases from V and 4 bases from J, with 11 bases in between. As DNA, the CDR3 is TGTGCCAGCAGTGCTAGGGTATCCGGGGCCAACGTCCTGACTTTC. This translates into CASSARVSGANVLTF. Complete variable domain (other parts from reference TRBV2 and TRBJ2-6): EPEVTQTPSHQVTQMGQEVILRCVPISNHLYFYWYRQILGQKVEFLVSFYNNEISEKSEIFDDQFSVERPDGSNFTLKIRSTKLEDSAMYFCASSARVSGANVLTFGAGSRLTVL.

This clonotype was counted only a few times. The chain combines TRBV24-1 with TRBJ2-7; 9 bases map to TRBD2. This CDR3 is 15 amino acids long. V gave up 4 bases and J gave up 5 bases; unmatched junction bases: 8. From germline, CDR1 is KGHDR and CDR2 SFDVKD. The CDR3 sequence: CATSDPKRGVHEQYF. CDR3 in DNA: TGTGCCACCAGTGACCCTAAGCGGGGGGTCCACGAGCAGTACTTC.

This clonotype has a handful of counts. The CDR3 is CASSFHGRGLTNEKLFF. The DNA of the CDR3 is TGTGCCAGCAGTTTCCACGGCCGAGGTCTAACTAATGAAAAACTGTTTTTT. The V gene is TRBV27, the J gene TRBJ1-4; no definite D call. Trimming pared 3 bases from V and 1 base from J, leaving 15 bases between. CDR3 length: 17 amino acids. Germline CDR1 MNHEY, CDR2 SMNVEV (reference sequence).

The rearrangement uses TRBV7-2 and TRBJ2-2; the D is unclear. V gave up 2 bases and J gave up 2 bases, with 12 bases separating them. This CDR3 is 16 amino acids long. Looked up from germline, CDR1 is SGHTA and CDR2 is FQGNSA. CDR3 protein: CASSLWARSNTGELFF. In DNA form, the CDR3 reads TGTGCCAGCAGCTTATGGGCCAGAAGTAACACCGGGGAGCTGTTTTTT.

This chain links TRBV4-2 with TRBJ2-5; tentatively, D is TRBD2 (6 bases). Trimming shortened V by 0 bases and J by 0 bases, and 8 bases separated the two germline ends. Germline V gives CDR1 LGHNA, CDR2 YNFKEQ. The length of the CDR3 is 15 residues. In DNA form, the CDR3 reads TGTGCCAGCAGCCAAGATTGGACTAACCAAGAGACCCAGTACTTC. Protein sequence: CASSQDWTNQETQYF.

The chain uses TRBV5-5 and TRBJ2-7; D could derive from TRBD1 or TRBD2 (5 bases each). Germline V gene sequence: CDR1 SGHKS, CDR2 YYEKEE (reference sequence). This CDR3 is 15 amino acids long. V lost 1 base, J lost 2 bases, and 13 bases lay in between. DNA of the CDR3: TGTGCCAGCAGCTTGCGAGGGGCAGGCCCCTACGAGCAGTACTTC. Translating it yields CASSLRGAGPYEQYF. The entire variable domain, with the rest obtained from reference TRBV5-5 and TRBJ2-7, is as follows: DAGVTQSPTHLIKTRGQQVTLRCSPISGHKSVSWYQQVLGQGPQFIFQYYEKEERGRGNFPDRFSARQFPNYSSELNVNALLLGDSALYLCASSLRGAGPYEQYFGPGTRLTVT.

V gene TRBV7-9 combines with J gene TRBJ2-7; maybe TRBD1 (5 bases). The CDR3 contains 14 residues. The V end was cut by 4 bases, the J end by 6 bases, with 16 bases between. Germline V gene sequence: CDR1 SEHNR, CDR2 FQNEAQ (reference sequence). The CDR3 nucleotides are TGTGCCAGCAGCTCACAGGAAAGGATCAGCGAGCAGTACTTC. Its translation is CASSSQERISEQYF.

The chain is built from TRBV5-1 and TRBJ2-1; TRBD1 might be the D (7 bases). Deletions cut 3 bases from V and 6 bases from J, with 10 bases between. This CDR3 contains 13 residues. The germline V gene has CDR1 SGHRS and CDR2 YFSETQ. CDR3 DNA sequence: TGCGCCAGCAGCTACCAGGGGGGCAATGAGCAGTTCTTC. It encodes CASSYQGGNEQFF.

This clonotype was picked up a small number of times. CDR3 sequence (DNA): TGCGCCAGCAGCCCCGGTCTGACAGGGGTTGCCTCCTACGAGCAGTACTTC. It codes for CASSPGLTGVASYEQYF. The V and J genes are TRBV5-1 and TRBJ2-7; 8 positions match TRBD1. V lost 4 bases to trimming and J lost 0 bases; unmatched junction nucleotides: 12. The germline V gene has CDR1 SGHRS and CDR2 YFSETQ. CDR3 length: 17 amino acids.

The CDR3 bases are TGCGCCAGCAGCTGGGACACCCGGGGTTCACCCCTCCACTTT. Translated: CASSWDTRGSPLHF. The chain couples TRBV5-1 to TRBJ1-6; D might be TRBD1 (6 bases). The CDR3 consists of 14 residues. Trimming took 3 bases from V and 9 from J, leaving 13 bases between them. Germline V gene lookup returns CDR1 SGHRS and CDR2 YFSETQ. Complete variable domain (other parts from reference TRBV5-1 and TRBJ1-6): KAGVTQTPRYLIKTRGQQVTLSCSPISGHRSVSWYQQTPGQGLQFLFEYFSETQRNKGNFPGRFSGRQFSNSRSEMNVSTLELGDSALYLCASSWDTRGSPLHFGNGTRLTVT.

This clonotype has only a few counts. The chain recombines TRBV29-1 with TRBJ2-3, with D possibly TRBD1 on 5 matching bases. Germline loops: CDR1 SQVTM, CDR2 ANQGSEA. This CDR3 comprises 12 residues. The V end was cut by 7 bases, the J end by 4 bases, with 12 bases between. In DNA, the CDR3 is TGCAGCGCCCTTTTGGGGCCAGATACGCAGTATTTT. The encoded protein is CSALLGPDTQYF.

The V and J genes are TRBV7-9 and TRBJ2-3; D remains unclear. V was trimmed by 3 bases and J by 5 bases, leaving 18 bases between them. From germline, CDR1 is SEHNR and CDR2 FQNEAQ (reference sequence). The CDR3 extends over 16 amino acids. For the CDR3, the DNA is TGTGCCAGCAGCTTTCTCCTCCAGGCAGTCAAAGATACGCAGTATTTT. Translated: CASSFLLQAVKDTQYF.